This T cell receptor (beta chain) was sequenced for a study of T cells after yellow fever vaccination. Production of TCR cDNA was by 5'RACE template switching, which also added a universal primer site and UMIs. Each CDR3 protein is one row after TCRdb ran MiXCR on the 5' RACE reads. The table records around 550,000 distinct CDR3 sequences, 19% of them present only once. J was trimmed by 7 bases and V by 7 bases; bases with no gene match: 7. The germline V gene has CDR1 SQVTM and CDR2 ANQGSEA. The CDR3 runs 12 residues. This specimen consisted of PBMCs, obtained 15 days after the yellow fever booster vaccination. The chain has TRBV29-1 and TRBJ2-1, with TRBD1 matching 7 bases. The sequence was obtained from a man aged 25 to 45 who received the YFV17D yellow fever vaccine. The CDR3 sequence is CSGNRGGNEQFF. The CDR3 bases are TGCAGCGGAAACAGGGGTGGGAATGAGCAGTTCTTC.